This entry lists 27 T cell receptor beta chains sequenced from one sample in a study of control samples from healthy donors and cancer patients. Repertoires were generated with immunoSEQ multiplex PCR, while TCRdb's copy carries only in-frame clones and drops some. The sample comprises about 29,000 clones, around 90% of which are singletons, and about 3.9% rests with the top ten. Sequenced input: formalin-fixed, paraffin-embedded tissue. These receptors came from a female donor with melanoma.

The gene calls are TRBV11-3 and TRBJ2-2; 7 nucleotides align to TRBD2. From germline, CDR1 is SGHNT and CDR2 YENEEA. The CDR3 covers 17 residues. J gave up 2 bases and V 3 bases, and 9 bases lay outside the gene matches. CDR3: CASSFVGAGRNTGELFF. CDR3 DNA: TGTGCCAGCAGCTTTGTCGGAGCGGGACGAAACACCGGGGAGCTGTTTTTT.

This clone has more than one count but fewer than ten. The gene calls are TRBV5-1 and TRBJ2-5; D tentatively reads TRBD1 or TRBD2 (6 bases each). This CDR3 contains 14 residues. The V end was cut by 1 base, the J end by 1 base, with 8 bases between. Germline V lookup: CDR1 SGHRS, CDR2 YFSETQ. CDR3 bases: TGCGCCAGCAGCTTGTGGGGGGCCCAAGAGACCCAGTACTTC. Translation: CASSLWGAQETQYF.

The rearrangement joins TRBV6-5 to TRBJ1-2; 7 positions match TRBD1. With 6 bases clipped from V and 4 bases from J, the junction kept 8 bases outside the gene matches. The CDR3 covers 14 residues. The germline V gene encodes CDR1 MNHEY and CDR2 SVGAGI. CDR3 nucleotide sequence: TGTGCCAGCAGGGGAACAGGGGTAGGCTATGGCTACACCTTC. Its protein is CASRGTGVGYGYTF.

The chain is built from TRBV27 and TRBJ2-3; 15 positions agree with TRBD2. J lost 7 bases, V lost 6 bases, and 17 bases had no gene match. The CDR3 is 19 residues long. Germline-derived CDR1 and CDR2 are MNHEY and SMNVEV (reference sequence). CDR3 sequence (DNA): TGTGCCAGCAGCCCCGGACTAGCGGGAGGGCCGGTCCCTTTGAATACGCAGTATTTT. Encoded protein: CASSPGLAGGPVPLNTQYF.

The chain joins TRBV6-1 to TRBJ2-7; D not certain. This CDR3 has 14 residues. Germline V CDR1 and CDR2: MNHNS, SASEGT. Trimming stripped 0 bases from V and 6 bases from J, with 12 bases between. CDR3 in DNA: TGTGCCAGCAGTGAAGCGGAAGGGCTAGTCGAGCAGTACTTC. This translates into CASSEAEGLVEQYF.

This chain connects TRBV5-1 to TRBJ2-1, with unresolved D. The germline gives CDR1 SGHRS, CDR2 YFSETQ. CDR3 size: 15 residues. The V end was cut by 1 base, the J end by 5 bases, with 13 bases between. This CDR3 reads CASSLSRLTNNEQFF. CDR3 DNA sequence: TGCGCCAGCAGCTTGAGTAGGCTAACTAACAATGAGCAGTTCTTC.

The genes are TRBV6-5 and TRBJ2-7; D perhaps matches TRBD2 (6 bases). The V end was cut by 6 bases, the J end by 6 bases, with 18 bases between. This CDR3 contains 14 residues. Germline V gene data show CDR1 as MNHEY and CDR2 as SVGAGI. CDR3 loop: CASRPSAGLGEQYF. The DNA for the CDR3 is TGTGCCAGCAGACCTAGCGCGGGGTTAGGCGAGCAGTACTTC.

The rearrangement links TRBV29-1 to TRBJ1-1; D is perhaps TRBD1 (6 bases). The germline gives CDR1 SQVTM, CDR2 ANQGSEA. V lost 3 bases to trimming and J lost 2 bases, with 13 bases between them. The CDR3 extends over 14 amino acids. DNA for the CDR3: TGCAGCGTTGACCGCGGGGGGCAAAACACTGAAGCTTTCTTT. Amino acid sequence: CSVDRGGQNTEAFF.

The rearrangement links TRBV6-5 to TRBJ1-2; D unresolved. The V end lost 6 bases, the J end lost 0 bases, and 11 bases lay between the germline ends. CDR1 is MNHEY and CDR2 is SVGAGI in the germline V gene. This CDR3 contains 14 residues. CDR3: CASSRPGANYGYTF. The CDR3, as DNA: TGTGCCAGCAGCCGGCCGGGCGCTAACTATGGCTACACCTTC.

The V and J genes are TRBV4-3 and TRBJ1-2, with a tentative D call TRBD1 (5 bases). This CDR3 comprises 14 residues. In germline, CDR1 is LGHNA, CDR2 YSLEER. Trimming stripped 1 base from V and 5 bases from J, with 11 bases between. DNA for the CDR3: TGCGCCAGCAGCCAAGGGCCGGACACATATGGCTACACCTTC. It yields the protein CASSQGPDTYGYTF.

The chain uses TRBV6-5 and TRBJ2-6; D not certain. The V end lost 2 bases, the J end lost 2 bases, and 7 bases lay between the germline ends. This CDR3 is 15 amino acids long. Per germline, CDR1 MNHEY and CDR2 SVGAGI. The CDR3 region has the DNA TGTGCCAGCAGTTACGGGTACGCTGGGGCCAACGTCCTGACTTTC. Translated: CASSYGYAGANVLTF.

The rearrangement links TRBV20-1 to TRBJ2-5; 11 bases are shared with TRBD2. With V trimmed by 3 bases and J by 0 bases, 3 bases remained unmatched. The V gene's germline CDR1 is DFQATT and CDR2 SNEGSKA (reference sequence). The CDR3 extends over 15 amino acids. CDR3 nucleotide sequence: TGCAGTGCTAGTGGGACTAGCGGACACCAAGAGACCCAGTACTTC. Translated: CSASGTSGHQETQYF.

On this clone: The same CDR3 can be traced to other DNA sequences in this sample. The gene calls are TRBV2 and TRBJ2-7; no definite D call. Trimming cost V 4 bases and J 4 bases, with 5 bases left between them. Germline V lookup: CDR1 SNHLY, CDR2 FYNNEI. CDR3 length equals 11 residues. CDR3 DNA: TGTGCCAGCAGTGGCGGTTACGAGCAGTACTTC. It is translated as CASSGGYEQYF.

The chain employs TRBV7-8 and TRBJ2-2, with 7 bases matching TRBD1. The CDR3 consists of 15 residues. Germline V gene lookup returns CDR1 SGHVS and CDR2 FQNEAQ. J lost 4 bases, V lost 5 bases, and 7 bases had no gene match. CDR3: CASSPWDSFTGELFF. The CDR3 nucleotides read TGTGCCAGCAGCCCCTGGGACAGCTTCACCGGGGAGCTGTTTTTT. The variable domain in full, completed from reference TRBV7-8 and TRBJ2-2, reads GAGVSQSPRYKVAKRGQDVALRCDPISGHVSLFWYQQALGQGPEFLTYFQNEAQLDKSGLPSDRFFAERPEGSVSTLKIQRTQQEDSAVYLCASSPWDSFTGELFFGEGSRLTVL.

The chain links TRBV14 to TRBJ2-7; 7 bases are a match to TRBD1. V lost 1 base and J lost 3; bases outside the gene matches: 9. This CDR3 has 16 residues. Germline V gene sequence: CDR1 SGHDN, CDR2 FVKESK. The CDR3 DNA reads TGTGCCAGCAGCCAAGTCCGGGACAGTTCTCTCTACGAGCAGTACTTC. It is translated as CASSQVRDSSLYEQYF.

This chain uses TRBV2 with TRBJ2-1; TRBD2 matches 12 bases. This CDR3 is 14 amino acids long. The germline gives CDR1 SNHLY, CDR2 FYNNEI. With V trimmed by 8 bases and J by 8 bases, 7 bases remained unmatched. The CDR3 loop reads CASFGLAGGYEQFF. As DNA, the CDR3 is TGTGCCAGCTTCGGCCTAGCGGGAGGGTATGAGCAGTTCTTC.

The gene calls are TRBV7-2 and TRBJ2-3, with unresolved D. The CDR3 is 12 amino acids. Germline CDR1 is SGHTA and CDR2 is FQGNSA. V was clipped by 2 bases and J by 6 bases, with 6 bases between them. CDR3 amino acids: CASSLYGDTQYF. CDR3 nucleotide sequence: TGTGCCAGCAGCTTATATGGGGATACGCAGTATTTT.

This chain uses TRBV5-1 with TRBJ2-1; 14 bases match TRBD2. V was clipped by 2 bases and J by 4 bases; unmatched bases: 5. CDR1 is SGHRS and CDR2 is YFSETQ in the germline V gene. The CDR3 runs 17 residues. CDR3 nucleotides: TGCGCCAGCAGCTTTATGGGACTAGCGGGGGTATACAATGAGCAGTTCTTC. Its protein is CASSFMGLAGVYNEQFF.

Notes on this clone: Other DNA sequences within the sample encode an identical CDR3. This chain links TRBV7-9 with TRBJ1-1, with D uncertain. The CDR3 runs to 13 residues. V was pared by 3 bases and J by 0 bases, with 5 bases between. Germline loops: CDR1 SEHNR, CDR2 FQNEAQ (reference sequence). This CDR3 reads CASSLDMNTEAFF. The CDR3 DNA is TGTGCCAGCAGCTTGGATATGAACACTGAAGCTTTCTTT.

The rearrangement links TRBV29-1 to TRBJ1-2; D might be TRBD1 (6 bases). Trimming shortened V by 1 base and J by 8 bases, and 17 bases separated the two germline ends. The CDR3 covers 14 residues. In germline, CDR1 is SQVTM, CDR2 ANQGSEA. The CDR3 nucleotides are TGCAGCGTTGAAGTCCTAGGGGGGGCCGAAGGCTACACCTTC. Its translation: CSVEVLGGAEGYTF.

This clone was observed once. The chain employs TRBV3-1 (or the pseudogene TRBV3-2) and TRBJ1-3; D ambiguous. The CDR3 extends over 12 amino acids. Germline V CDR1 and CDR2: LGHDT, YNNKEL (reference sequence). The V and J ends lost 5 bases and 4 bases respectively, with 6 bases between them. In DNA form, the CDR3 reads TGTGCCAGCAGCGCAATGGGAAACACCATATATTTT. This sequence encodes CASSAMGNTIYF.

The CDR3 coding sequence is TGCGCCAGCAGCTTGGATGTCAGGGCATTCTCTGGAAACACCATATATTTT. Its translation: CASSLDVRAFSGNTIYF. This chain joins TRBV5-1 and TRBJ1-3, with D perhaps matching TRBD1 (5 bases). Germline loops: CDR1 SGHRS, CDR2 YFSETQ. There are 17 residues in the CDR3. The V end lost 0 bases, the J end lost 0 bases, and 13 bases lay between the germline ends.

The chain carries TRBV20-1 and TRBJ1-4, with unresolved D. Germline values: CDR1 DFQATT, CDR2 SNEGSKA (reference sequence). The CDR3 is 12 residues long. Trimming took off 3 bases at V and 8 bases at J, with 10 bases between the two ends. Here the CDR3 reads CSASPGNEKLFF. The CDR3 DNA is TGCAGTGCTAGTCCGGGGAACGAAAAACTGTTTTTT.

This clone was observed a handful of times. The DNA of the CDR3 is TGTGCCAGCAGCCGGACAGGGGCTGGGGCCAACGTCCTGACTTTC. Protein: CASSRTGAGANVLTF. The chain recombines TRBV5-4 with TRBJ2-6; TRBD1 matches 9 bases. CDR1 and CDR2 from the germline V gene are SGHNT and YYREEE (reference sequence). The CDR3 totals 15 residues. The V gene end was trimmed by 4 bases and the J gene end by 2 bases; junction bases not matched to a gene: 1.

The V and J genes are TRBV18 and TRBJ2-3; D might be TRBD1 or TRBD2, each matching 5 bases. V shed 6 bases and J shed 2 bases, with 12 bases lying between them. The CDR3 is 14 amino acids. Per the germline V gene, CDR1 is KGHSH and CDR2 is LQKENI. CDR3 sequence: CASSHSGLTDTQYF. The CDR3 coding sequence is TGTGCCAGCTCTCATTCGGGGCTCACAGATACGCAGTATTTT.

The CDR3 nucleotides are TGTGCCAGTAGTTCCTTGGTCAACACTGAAGCTTTCTTT. The encoded protein is CASSSLVNTEAFF. The chain recombines TRBV19 with TRBJ1-1; D gene unclear. V gave up 5 bases and J gave up 2 bases, with 9 bases separating them. CDR1 and CDR2 from the germline V gene are LNHDA and SQIVND (reference sequence). The CDR3 length is 13 residues.

This chain links TRBV5-1 with TRBJ1-2; 12 bases match TRBD1. The CDR3 runs 14 residues. V lost 6 bases and J lost 7; bases outside the gene matches: 7. Germline-derived CDR1 and CDR2 are SGHRS and YFSETQ. The DNA of the CDR3 is TGCGCCAGCACCAAAGGGGGACAGGGGGCTGGCTACACCTTC. Encoded protein: CASTKGGQGAGYTF.